This T cell receptor (delta chain) comes out of a study of Vδ1+ human thymocytes. The sorted cells were CD3+ Vdelta1+ Vdelta2- thymocytes from alphabeta-depleted thymus. Sorted Vdelta1+ thymocytes were about 96% to 99.6% pure. Trimming shortened V by 3 bases and J by 0 bases, and 11 bases separated the two germline ends. The CDR3 sequence is 15 residues long. Germline lookup yields CDR1 TSWWSYY and CDR2 QGS. As regards this clone: What it recognizes is unknown.

Study results and limitations: Bulk repertoire data may be misinterpreted because of unexpected Vdelta2 sequences. Highly polyclonal TRG and TRD repertoires with Gaussian CDR3 length distributions appeared in thymus.

The template was reverse-transcribed extracted RNA. CDR3 amplicons came from multiplex PCR with pooled V-gene forward and constant-region reverse primers. TCRdb reran clone calling via CATT on the multiplex PCR reads. Here the sample spans 70,000 to 90,000 delta-chain clones, 30% to 45% being singletons. The genes are TRDV1 and TRDJ1; a weak D match, TRDD2 (6 bases). This TCR was sampled from a boy younger than two who had congenital heart surgery. Input material: Vdelta1+ gamma-delta thymocytes from the thymus. Subset in this sample: FACS-sorted CD3+ TCRalphabeta- TCRVdelta1+ TCRVdelta2- thymocytes. Here the CDR3 reads CALGDQTSYTDKLIF. CDR3 DNA: TGTGCTCTTGGGGACCAGACTTCCTACACCGATAAACTCATCTTT.